The entry below describes one T cell receptor (beta chain). Its antigen remains undetermined. No quality values exist for individual bases; no much larger clone is one base distant. To prepare the library, the immunoSEQ multiplex PCR assay was applied. Adaptive Biotechnologies carried out high-throughput TCR-beta CDR3 sequencing of genomic DNA for most patients. Concerning the study's data processing: Adaptive's ImmunoSEQ software was the source of the TCR sequencing data for about 20 patients, while a few other patients were processed with MiXCR and VDJtools. Because the origin of CDR3 nucleotide sequences shared between donor and recipient could not be assigned, those sequences were removed. At least 2-fold expansion over unstimulated cells and a minimum CFSE-low frequency of 0.002% (template counts) or 0.001% (read counts) were required for clones to be classified as alloreactive. A clone was considered mappable if detected in the sequenced pre-transplant spleen, lymph node, or MLR CFSE-low populations of the donor or recipient. Cumulative frequency of alloreactive clones was calculated as a percentage of all sequences weighted by copy number. TCRdb provides this immuneACCESS table in a form limited to in-frame rearrangements. Some clones are lacking; in checked studies, under half of them reflect an unresolved V gene, and why the rest are absent is not known. Clonal size and the V and J genes are those of that table, whereas D and trimming came from the DNA. Recorded for this sample are over 9,000 clones; 91% of them occurred a single time. The top ten constitute 3% to 4% of the sample.

The time point label, as the study defines it: postoperative day 105 after intestinal transplantation (dayNNNN = postoperative day). Blood samples were collected up to 4 times in the first month after transplant and then at least monthly when available. V lost 6 bases and J lost 0 bases; the stretch between them is 15 bases long. According to the germline V gene (reference sequence), CDR1 reads WNHNN and CDR2 reads SYGVQD. The CDR3 contains 17 residues, cysteine and phenylalanine counted. The entry retains the CDR3 DNA only, 51 bases that are in frame from base 1. The data stem from a study of graft-versus-host responses after intestinal transplantation (dated by TCRdb to 2020 to 2023). In terms of the full investigation: Multivisceral, liver-intestinal, or isolated intestinal transplants were received by the recipients. Bulk TCR-beta CDR3 sequencing was used to track graft-versus-host and host-versus-graft alloreactive T cell clones in the graft, circulation and bone marrow after intestinal transplantation. Donor T cell macrochimerism was defined as a peak of at least 4% donor T cells among recipient peripheral blood mononuclear cells. Alloreactive clones were identified by sequencing pre-transplant mixed lymphocyte reaction products and comparing these products with unstimulated pre-transplant donor and recipient T cells. Samples from three later patients were sequenced in-house on an Illumina MiSeq with MiXCR processing rather than by the commercial service. Every recipient was given anti-thymocyte globulin induction, then maintenance tacrolimus and steroids for around three years. A cohort of approximately 23 intestinal transplant recipients, including one retransplant, was enrolled, and a few patients lacking pretransplant specimens were excluded.

What the study reported, not specific to this receptor: Early after transplant, peak levels of circulating GvH clones were found to be associated with declines in HvG clones. In the allografts of patients with donor T cell macrochimerism, GvH to HvG T cell clonal ratios were high. GvH clones turned up in recipient bone marrow, with some appearing earlier in ileal mucosa or blood, a pattern consistent with an intestinal mucosal origin. The conclusions were limited by the relatively low number and heterogeneity of the intestinal transplant patients.

The TCR originated in a human patient who received an intestinal transplant, so some T cells may come from the graft donor. The chain couples TRBV10-1 to TRBJ2-6, and the D gene may be TRBD2, 6 bases matching. This sample comprised PBMCs, obtained 105 days after intestinal transplantation. Here is the DNA: TGCGCCAGCAGGGGCGGGGCAGGCCCCTCTGGGGCCAACGTCCTGACTTTC. Translated, it reads CASRGGAGPSGANVLTF.